This T cell receptor (beta chain) was identified in a study of T cells in Graves' hyperthyroidism and ophthalmopathy (dated 2019 in TCRdb). In terms of the full investigation: Peripheral blood samples were taken at the time of initial diagnosis, prior to any treatment. To identify TCR V-J signatures that set the groups apart, the researchers used a discovery cohort of 100 patients, made up of 40 to 45 with Graves' ophthalmopathy and 55 to 65 with stable Graves' hyperthyroidism. Prospective prediction of ophthalmopathy was tested in an independent validation cohort consisting of fewer than 20 hyperthyroidism patients and some 15 patients who later progressed to ophthalmopathy. The 75 to 100 discovery patients were divided at random into training and test sets in a 7:3 ratio. In addition, the study compared T-cell repertoires in thyroid tissue and in blood from five to seven Graves' hyperthyroidism patients. Following sampling, methimazole starting at 30 mg daily was given to hyperthyroidism patients, and high-dose intravenous methylprednisolone was given to ophthalmopathy patients. The paper reports TCR Vbeta CDR3 sequencing of more than 120 peripheral blood samples: fewer than 50 ophthalmopathy, under 80 hyperthyroidism and approximately 17 progressor patients. General conclusions and limits of the study: Sample size was not statistically predetermined, and blinding of investigators to group allocation was not performed. Most expanded thyroid clonotypes (frequency above 0.001) were also detected in blood, a finding suggesting that blood repertoires may reflect thyroid immune responses. In validation, progression to ophthalmopathy was predicted by the model with about 70% sensitivity and around 75% specificity, a median of approximately 6.5 months before onset. Ophthalmopathy was separated from stable hyperthyroidism by a 13 V-J signature model, with approximately 86% sensitivity and approximately 84% specificity obtained in cross-validation and 80%/75% obtained in testing.

A patient counted as having stable Graves' hyperthyroidism if no progression to ophthalmopathy occurred over 18 months of follow-up. The hyperthyroidism patients were between 18 and 65 years old and newly diagnosed, with a disease duration of less than 2 months. Any patient with an uncontrolled infection, another autoimmune disease, pregnancy or lactation was excluded. Diagnoses relied on clinical symptoms, serum thyroxine and TRAb, thyroid ultrasound and orbital computed tomography. PBMCs were separated from approximately 10 ml of fresh peripheral blood using Ficoll-Paque density gradient centrifugation. Total RNA was extracted with Trizol reagent, and quality was checked on an Agilent 2100 Bioanalyzer. Inclusive of the bounding cysteine and phenylalanine, the CDR3 is 18 residues long. Of the read, only the CDR3 DNA is kept; its 54 bases are in frame from base 1. V has 3 bases trimmed and J has 1 base trimmed; junction bases matching no gene number 9. Reading the germline V gene gives CDR1 LGHNA and CDR2 YNFKEQ.

The TCR beta CDR3 regions were amplified from the RNA transcripts. For the first round of RT-PCR on the TCR CDR3, the HTBI primer set was used together with the Qiagen OneStep RT-PCR kit. Libraries were constructed in a second round of multiplex PCR, after which size selection and purification were performed. Sequencing of the libraries was done on an Illumina HiSeq2000 using paired-end 100 bp reads. The original pipeline was this. SOAPnuke was used to process the raw data, with reads discarded if the reads contained adapters or uncalled bases, had a mean Phred below 15, or lacked an exact constant-primer or identifier match. High-quality paired reads were merged using COPE v1.2.5, and each unique nucleotide sequence was defined as a clonotype. MiTCR v1.1 was used to align the clonotypes against IMGT TRBV, TRBD and TRBJ reference segments. Only V-J combinations with frequency above 0.0001, covering 98% to 99.2% of repertoires, were analysed. A TCS score was defined as the ratio of F50 (clonal expansion) to E x V (chaos), with BLOSUM62-based TCRdist applied between CDR3 peptides within each V-J. Welch's t-statistics and random forest reduced approximately 520 V-J features to under 15, which were used in a naive Bayes classifier (R e1071). The public sequencing data were trimmed at Q25 with fastp and processed into clonotypes with MiXCR by TCRdb, which kept only in-frame beta chains. Rows are unified per CDR3 protein, each entry keeping the most common DNA and genes. TCRdb's processing, not the authors' own work, is the source of the V and J calls. Across this sample there are some 510,000 distinct CDR3 sequences, with less than 25% seen only once. The biggest ten clones account for more than 25% of the sample.

This clonotype was seen at least ten times. The target of this receptor is not known. No much larger clonotype is one base removed from it; base qualities were not supplied. The TCR comes from a man aged 18 to 35 with Graves' hyperthyroidism. The chain couples TRBV4-2 to TRBJ1-2; 12 bases in the junction line up with TRBD1. Sequenced: blood. For the CDR3, the sequence is CASSHWGQGAPFNYGYTF. The DNA sequence is as follows: TGTGCCAGCAGCCATTGGGGACAGGGGGCCCCCTTTAACTATGGCTACACCTTC.